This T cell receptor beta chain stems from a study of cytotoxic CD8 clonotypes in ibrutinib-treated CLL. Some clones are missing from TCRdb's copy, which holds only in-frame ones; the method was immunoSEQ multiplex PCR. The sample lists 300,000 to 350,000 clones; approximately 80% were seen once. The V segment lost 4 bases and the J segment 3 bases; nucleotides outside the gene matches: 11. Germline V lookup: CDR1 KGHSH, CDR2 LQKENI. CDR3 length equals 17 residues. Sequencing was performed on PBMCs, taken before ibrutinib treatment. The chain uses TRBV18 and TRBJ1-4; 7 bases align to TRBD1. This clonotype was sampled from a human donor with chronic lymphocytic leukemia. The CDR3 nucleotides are TGTGCCAGCTCACGACAGGGAGGGCTCTCAGCTAATGAAAAACTGTTTTTT. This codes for CASSRQGGLSANEKLFF.